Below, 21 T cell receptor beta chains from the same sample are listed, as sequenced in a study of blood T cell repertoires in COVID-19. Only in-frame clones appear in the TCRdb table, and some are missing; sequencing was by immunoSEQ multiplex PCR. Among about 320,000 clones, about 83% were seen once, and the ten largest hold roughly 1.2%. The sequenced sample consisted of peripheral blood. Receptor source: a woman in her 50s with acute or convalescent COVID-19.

CDR3 in DNA: TGTGCCAGCAGCCGGAGTGAGAATGAAAAACTGTTTTTT. It codes for CASSRSENEKLFF. The chain employs TRBV3-1 (or the pseudogene TRBV3-2) and TRBJ1-4; D is undetermined. Germline assignment: CDR1 LGHDT and CDR2 YNNKEL (reference sequence). The CDR3 loop spans 13 amino acids. V was clipped by 4 bases and J by 5 bases, with 8 bases between them.

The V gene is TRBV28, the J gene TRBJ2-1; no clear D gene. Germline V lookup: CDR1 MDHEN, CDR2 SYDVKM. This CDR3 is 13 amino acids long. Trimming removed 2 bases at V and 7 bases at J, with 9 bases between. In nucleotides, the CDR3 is TGTGCCAGCAGTTTACCCCGCCGGAATGAGCAGTTCTTC. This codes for CASSLPRRNEQFF.

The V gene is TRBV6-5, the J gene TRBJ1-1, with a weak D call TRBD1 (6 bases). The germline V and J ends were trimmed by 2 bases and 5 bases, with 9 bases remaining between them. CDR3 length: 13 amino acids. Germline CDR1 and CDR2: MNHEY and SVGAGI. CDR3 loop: CASSYTRGTEAFF. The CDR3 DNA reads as TGTGCCAGCAGTTACACGAGGGGGACTGAAGCTTTCTTT.

CDR3 coding DNA: TGTGCCAGCTCACTATCAACAGGCGTCTCTGGAAACACCATATATTTT. Translating gives CASSLSTGVSGNTIYF. The V gene is TRBV18, the J gene TRBJ1-3; weak D call: TRBD1 (5 bases). V lost 4 bases to trimming and J lost 0 bases, with 13 bases between them. The germline V gene has CDR1 KGHSH and CDR2 LQKENI. This CDR3 is 16 amino acids long.

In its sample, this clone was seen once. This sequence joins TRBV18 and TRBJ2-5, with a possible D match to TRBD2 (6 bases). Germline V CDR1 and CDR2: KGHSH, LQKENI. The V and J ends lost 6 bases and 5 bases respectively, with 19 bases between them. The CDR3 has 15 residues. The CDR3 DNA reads TGTGCCAGCTCGCCGCCGGGAGCGTCCCGGGAGACCCAGTACTTC. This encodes CASSPPGASRETQYF.

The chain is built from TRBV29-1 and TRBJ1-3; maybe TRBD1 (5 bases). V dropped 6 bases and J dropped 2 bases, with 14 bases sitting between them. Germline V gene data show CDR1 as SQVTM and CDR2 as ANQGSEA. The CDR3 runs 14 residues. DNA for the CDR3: TGCAGCGTCCAACAGGTGATGACTGGAAACACCATATATTTT. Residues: CSVQQVMTGNTIYF.

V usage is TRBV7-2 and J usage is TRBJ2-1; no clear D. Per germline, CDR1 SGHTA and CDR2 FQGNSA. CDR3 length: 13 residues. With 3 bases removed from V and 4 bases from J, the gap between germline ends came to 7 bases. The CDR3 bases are TGTGCCAGCAGCTTGGCGGATTACAATGAGCAGTTCTTC. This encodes CASSLADYNEQFF.

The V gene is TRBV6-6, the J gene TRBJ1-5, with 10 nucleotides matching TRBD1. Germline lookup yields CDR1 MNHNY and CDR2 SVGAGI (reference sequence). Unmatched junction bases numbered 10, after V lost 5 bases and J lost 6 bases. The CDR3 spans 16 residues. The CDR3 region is CASSPTTGGAGQPQHF. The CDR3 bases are TGTGCCAGCAGTCCCACGACAGGGGGCGCTGGTCAGCCCCAGCATTTT.

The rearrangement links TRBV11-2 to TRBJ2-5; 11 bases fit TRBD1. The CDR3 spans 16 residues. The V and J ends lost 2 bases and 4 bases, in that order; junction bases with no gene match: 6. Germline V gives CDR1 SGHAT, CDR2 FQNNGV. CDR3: CASSLTWDRGSETQYF. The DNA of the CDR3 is TGTGCCAGCAGCTTAACCTGGGACAGGGGGTCAGAGACCCAGTACTTC.

CDR3 sequence reads: CASSLAGGSGETQYF. CDR3 coding DNA: TGCGCCAGCAGCTTGGCGGGAGGGTCCGGGGAGACCCAGTACTTC. The chain has TRBV5-1 and TRBJ2-5; 8 bases are shared with TRBD2. CDR3 size: 15 residues. V trimming: 0 bases; J trimming: 5 bases; junction bases outside the gene matches: 6. CDR1 is SGHRS and CDR2 is YFSETQ in the germline V gene.

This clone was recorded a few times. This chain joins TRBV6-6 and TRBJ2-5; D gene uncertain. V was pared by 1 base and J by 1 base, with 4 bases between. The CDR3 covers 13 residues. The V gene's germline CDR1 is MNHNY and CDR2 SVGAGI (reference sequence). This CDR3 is CASSYYSQETQYF. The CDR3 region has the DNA TGTGCCAGCAGTTACTACTCCCAAGAGACCCAGTACTTC.

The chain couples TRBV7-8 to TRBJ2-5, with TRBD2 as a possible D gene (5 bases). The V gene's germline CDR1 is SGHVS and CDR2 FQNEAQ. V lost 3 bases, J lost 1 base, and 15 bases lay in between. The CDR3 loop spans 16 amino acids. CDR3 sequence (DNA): TGTGCCAGCAGCTTGATTACTAGTTGGGGCCAAGAGACCCAGTACTTC. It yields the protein CASSLITSWGQETQYF.

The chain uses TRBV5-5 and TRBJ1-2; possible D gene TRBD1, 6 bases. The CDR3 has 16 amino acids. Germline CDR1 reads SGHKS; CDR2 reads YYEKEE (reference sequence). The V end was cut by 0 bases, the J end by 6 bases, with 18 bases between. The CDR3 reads CASSLEWDIGRHGYTF. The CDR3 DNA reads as TGTGCCAGCAGCTTGGAATGGGACATAGGTCGACATGGCTACACCTTC.

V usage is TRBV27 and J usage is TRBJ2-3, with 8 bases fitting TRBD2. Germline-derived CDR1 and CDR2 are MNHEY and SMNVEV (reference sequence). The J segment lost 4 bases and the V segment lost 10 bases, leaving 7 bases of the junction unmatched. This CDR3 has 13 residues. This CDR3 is CATGGLRADTQYF. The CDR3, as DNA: TGTGCCACGGGAGGGCTTCGGGCAGATACGCAGTATTTT.

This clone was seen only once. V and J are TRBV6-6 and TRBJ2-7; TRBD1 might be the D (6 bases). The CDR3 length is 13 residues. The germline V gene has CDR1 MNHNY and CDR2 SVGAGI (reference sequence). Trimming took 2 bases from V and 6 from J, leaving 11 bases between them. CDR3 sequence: CASSYLTGGEQYF. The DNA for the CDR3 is TGTGCCAGCAGTTACCTGACAGGAGGCGAGCAGTACTTC.

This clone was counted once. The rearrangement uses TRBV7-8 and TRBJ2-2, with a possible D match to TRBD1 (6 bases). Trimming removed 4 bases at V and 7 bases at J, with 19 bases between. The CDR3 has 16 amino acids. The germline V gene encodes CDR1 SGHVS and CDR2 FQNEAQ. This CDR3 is CASSSRRGDLLGELFF. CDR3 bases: TGTGCCAGCAGCTCGCGCAGGGGAGATTTACTCGGGGAGCTGTTTTTT.

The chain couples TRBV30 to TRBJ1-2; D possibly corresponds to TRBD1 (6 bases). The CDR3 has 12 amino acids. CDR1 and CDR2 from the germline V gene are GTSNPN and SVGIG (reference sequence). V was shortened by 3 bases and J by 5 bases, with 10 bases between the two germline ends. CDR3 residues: CAWSQGYYGYTF. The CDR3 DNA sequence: TGTGCCTGGAGCCAGGGGTATTATGGCTACACCTTC.

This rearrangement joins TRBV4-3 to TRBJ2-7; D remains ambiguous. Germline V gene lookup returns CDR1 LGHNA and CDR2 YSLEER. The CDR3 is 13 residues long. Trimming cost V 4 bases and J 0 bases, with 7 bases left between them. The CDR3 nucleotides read TGCGCCAGCAGCCCACAGAGCTCCTACGAGCAGTACTTC. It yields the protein CASSPQSSYEQYF.

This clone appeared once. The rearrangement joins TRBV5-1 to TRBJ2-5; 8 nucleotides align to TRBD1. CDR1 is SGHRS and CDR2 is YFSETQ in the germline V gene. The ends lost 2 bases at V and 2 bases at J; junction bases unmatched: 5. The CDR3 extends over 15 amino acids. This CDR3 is CASSFQQGGQETQYF. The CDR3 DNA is TGCGCCAGCAGCTTTCAACAGGGGGGACAAGAGACCCAGTACTTC.

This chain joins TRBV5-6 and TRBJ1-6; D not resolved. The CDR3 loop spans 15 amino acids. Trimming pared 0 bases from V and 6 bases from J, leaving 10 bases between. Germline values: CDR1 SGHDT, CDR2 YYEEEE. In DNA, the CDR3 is TGTGCCAGCAGCTTGGCCTCGAGCGGTAATTCACCCCTCCACTTT. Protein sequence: CASSLASSGNSPLHF.

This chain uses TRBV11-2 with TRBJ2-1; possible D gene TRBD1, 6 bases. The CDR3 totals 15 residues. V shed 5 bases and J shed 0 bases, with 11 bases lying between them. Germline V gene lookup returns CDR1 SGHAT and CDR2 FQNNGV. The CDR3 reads CASSPQGSSYNEQFF. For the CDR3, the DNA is TGTGCCAGCAGCCCTCAGGGGAGCTCCTACAATGAGCAGTTCTTC.